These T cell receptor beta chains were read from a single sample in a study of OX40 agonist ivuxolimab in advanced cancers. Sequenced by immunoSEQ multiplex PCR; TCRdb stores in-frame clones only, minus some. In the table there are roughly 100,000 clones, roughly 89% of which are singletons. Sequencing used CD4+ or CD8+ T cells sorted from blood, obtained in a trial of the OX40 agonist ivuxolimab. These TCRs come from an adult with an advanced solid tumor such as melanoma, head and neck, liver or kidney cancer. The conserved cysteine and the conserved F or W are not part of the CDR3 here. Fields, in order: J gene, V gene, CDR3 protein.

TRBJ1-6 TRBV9 ASSVDRINSPLH
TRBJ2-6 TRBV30 AWSRETAAGANVLT
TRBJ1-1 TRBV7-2 ASPKEGDSRNTEAF
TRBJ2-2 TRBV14 ASKGLASTGELF
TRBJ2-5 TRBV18 ASSLGTGPETQY
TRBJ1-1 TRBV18 ASSPRSDPMNTEAF
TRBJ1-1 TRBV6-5 ASITTGETEAF
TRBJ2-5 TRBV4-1 ASSGAGGARETQY
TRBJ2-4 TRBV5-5 ASSLGLAKNIQY
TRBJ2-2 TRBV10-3 AIRAGRTGELF
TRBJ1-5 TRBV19 ASSMMGNSNQPQH
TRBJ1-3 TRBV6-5 ASSSDRNSGNTIY
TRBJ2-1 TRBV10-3 AISDPRGREWEQF
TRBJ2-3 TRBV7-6 ASSLGGTDTQY
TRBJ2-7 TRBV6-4 ASNGRGGQMNYEQY
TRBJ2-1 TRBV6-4 ASGPGARGEQF
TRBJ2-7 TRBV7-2 ASSGRTGQLGYEQY
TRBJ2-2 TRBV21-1 ASSKVAIRDRGHTGELF
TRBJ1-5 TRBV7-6 ASSLSGTGGGQPQH
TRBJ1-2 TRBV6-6 ASSYLNRDGYT
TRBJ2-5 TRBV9 ASSATPGLASETQY
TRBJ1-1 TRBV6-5 ASSYIIEGKAF
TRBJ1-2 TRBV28 ASSLGLRNYGYT
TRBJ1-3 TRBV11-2 ASSFDTGGNTIY
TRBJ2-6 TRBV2 ASSVGGANVLT
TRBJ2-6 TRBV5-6 ASSSAGRSGANVLT
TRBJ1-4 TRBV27 ASTSGTGRNEKLF
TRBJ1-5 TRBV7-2 ASSSPGTRSNQPQH
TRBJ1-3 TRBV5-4 ASSLDPGQGNTIY
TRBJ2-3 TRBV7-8 ASSLLPVLTDTQY
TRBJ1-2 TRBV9 ASSDAGYGYT
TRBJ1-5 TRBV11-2 ASSNTGSNQPQH
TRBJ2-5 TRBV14 ASSQDWTSGGQY
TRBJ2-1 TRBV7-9 ASSFRVFPGQGDYNEQF
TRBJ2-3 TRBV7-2 ASRARGRRGDTQY
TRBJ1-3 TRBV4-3 ASSQSTGRNTIY
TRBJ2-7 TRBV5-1 ASSFLETGRVEQY
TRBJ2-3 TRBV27 ASSFAGVGTQY
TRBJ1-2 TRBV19 ASTIGTTVPYGYT
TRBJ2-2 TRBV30 AWSGPALRSGELF
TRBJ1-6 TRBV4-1 ASSQGQGPGDPLH
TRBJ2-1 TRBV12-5 ASGFGGHSYNEQF
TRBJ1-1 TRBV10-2 ASSDRGETEAF